This TCR beta chain was identified in a study of CD8 T cells in Susac syndrome. TCR beta sequencing covered blood CD8+ and CD4+ T cells. Germline V lookup: CDR1 LGHDT, CDR2 YNNKEL (reference sequence). V lost 5 bases and J lost 3, with 8 bases in between. The CDR3 loop spans 13 amino acids. RNA amounts of about 0.5 to 1 ug underwent reverse transcription with random hexamers. TCRdb re-analysed the immunoSEQ multiplex PCR reads in MiXCR, keeping a single row per CDR3 protein. The profile shows 120,000 or so distinct CDR3 sequences, about 96% of them singletons. The chain recombines TRBV3-1 with TRBJ2-1; D gene uncertain. This sequence was found in a human donor in good health. What was sequenced was CD4+ T cells from PBMCs. In nucleotides, the CDR3 is TGTGCCAGCAGCTGGGGTGTCTACAATGAGCAGTTCTTC. Amino acids: CASSWGVYNEQFF.